What follows are 3 T cell receptor beta chains derived from one specimen sequenced in a study of monozygotic twins with inflammatory bowel disease. From its re-call of the 5' RACE reads, TCRdb lists each CDR3 protein once, without DNA. The repertoire table contains approximately 330,000 distinct CDR3 sequences. Sequencing used blood. The receptors stem from a human donor with ulcerative colitis or Crohn's disease, or a healthy co-twin of an affected twin (not recorded which).

The chain is built from TRBV29-1 and TRBJ2-3; absent DNA, TCRdb's TRBD1 call cannot be checked. Germline V gene sequence: CDR1 SQVTM, CDR2 ANQGSEA. The CDR3 runs 13 residues. The CDR3 sequence: CSVDPGYTDTQYF.

The chain joins TRBV5-4 to TRBJ2-1. Germline CDR1 SGHNT, CDR2 YYREEE (reference sequence). This CDR3 comprises 15 residues. The CDR3 sequence is CASSTDRSSYNEQFF.

V usage is TRBV3-1 and J usage is TRBJ2-5; TCRdb's D call, TRBD2, is unchecked because there is no DNA. The CDR3 covers 13 residues. Germline assignment: CDR1 LGHDT and CDR2 YNNKEL (reference sequence). CDR3 sequence: CASSHPGTSPQYF.